Presented here are 2 T cell receptor beta chains from one specimen sequenced in a study of cytomegalovirus exposure and HLA in healthy donors. The study ran its PCR with 60 Vbeta and 13 Jbeta primers. TCRdb keeps only in-frame clones here, not all; method: immunoSEQ multiplex PCR. This sample has 85,000 to 130,000 clones, with more than 75% found just once. Sequencing was done on a sample of PBMCs. The receptors stem from a woman in her 40s in good health and CMV-seronegative.

The V gene is TRBV9, the J gene TRBJ2-6, with D hard to call. The CDR3 is made up of 16 amino acids. Trimming took off 2 bases at V and 2 bases at J, with 11 bases between the two ends. The V gene's germline CDR1 is SGDLS and CDR2 YYNGEE. The DNA for the CDR3 is TGTGCCAGCAGCGTGAGGTCATCCGCTGGGGCCAACGTCCTGACTTTC. Residues: CASSVRSSAGANVLTF.

The chain has TRBV4-1 and TRBJ2-2, with 11 positions matching TRBD2. The V gene's germline CDR1 is MGHRA and CDR2 YSYEKL. This CDR3 is built from 18 residues. The trim removed 2 bases at V and 5 bases at J, leaving 10 bases unmatched. CDR3 DNA sequence: TGCGCCAGCAGCCAATCCTCCCTGGGACTAGCGGAAACCGGGGAGCTGTTTTTT. Amino acid sequence: CASSQSSLGLAETGELFF.